This T cell receptor (beta chain) was identified during a study of response to subunit inactivated influenza vaccine. This CDR3 has 16 residues. This clonotype came up many times. One entry per CDR3 protein, called by TCRdb with MiXCR from the RT-PCR reads. This table holds hundreds of thousands of distinct CDR3 sequences, 7.6% found once. This receptor was taken from a man in his fifties or sixties who received an inactivated influenza vaccine. This chain connects TRBV3-2 to TRBJ1-4. TRBV3-2 constitutes a pseudogene. Source: PBMCs from blood, taken roughly 24 months after vaccination. The DNA of the CDR3 is TGTGCCAGCAGCCAAGACAGTGGGAGTAGGGATGAAAAACTGTTTTTT. Translated, it gives CASSQDSGSRDEKLFF.